This is a list of T cell receptor beta chains from one sample in a study of T cell responses to AZD1222 COVID-19 vaccine. The data were produced by immunoSEQ multiplex PCR, yet TCRdb's version contains in-frame clones alone and is incomplete. The sample lists some 130,000 clones; roughly 93% were seen once. Sequences were derived from peripheral blood, sampled 28 days after the second AZD1222 dose. The source of these receptors is an adult who received the AZD1222 COVID-19 vaccine. Both conserved end residues are trimmed from each CDR3.

cdr3_aa: ASSHPTEGNTIY; v_call: TRBV13; j_call: TRBJ1-3
cdr3_aa: ASSASGSTYNEQF; v_call: TRBV4-2; j_call: TRBJ2-1
cdr3_aa: ASSLPSGRASNEQF; v_call: TRBV7-6; j_call: TRBJ2-1
cdr3_aa: ASSFVLGNTGELF; v_call: TRBV11-2; j_call: TRBJ2-2
cdr3_aa: ASSQNTYRRPATNEKLF; v_call: TRBV23-1; j_call: TRBJ1-4
cdr3_aa: ASSYLDRNSPLH; v_call: TRBV6-5; j_call: TRBJ1-6
cdr3_aa: ASSALTATQGLYETDTQY; v_call: TRBV2; j_call: TRBJ2-3
cdr3_aa: ASSLLQLGDTQY; v_call: TRBV11-2; j_call: TRBJ2-3
cdr3_aa: SHLGTDSSGANVLT; v_call: TRBV29-1; j_call: TRBJ2-6
cdr3_aa: ASSPGRADLYGYT; v_call: TRBV3-1/TRBV3-2; j_call: TRBJ1-2
cdr3_aa: ASSRGDSNQPQH; v_call: TRBV4-2; j_call: TRBJ1-5
cdr3_aa: ASSPGTSGRTWRTEQY; v_call: TRBV14; j_call: TRBJ2-7